One T cell receptor (beta chain) is described in this entry. Its antigen is currently unknown. The junction had 20 bases not matched to a gene; V was cut back by 4 bases and J by 7 bases. Germline V gene lookup returns CDR1 SGHDT and CDR2 YYEEEE. This CDR3 region has 18 residues. Profiled with immunoSEQ multiplex PCR; TCRdb holds only in-frame clones, not every one. The table records around 16,000 clones, around 87% of them present only once. These data originate in a study of graft-versus-host responses after intestinal transplantation. At the level of the study: All of the recipients had induction that used anti-thymocyte globulin, then tacrolimus and steroids for about 3 years. Study-wide results and caveats: Early post-transplant HvG declines showed an association with peak circulating GvH clone levels. Recipient-marrow GvH clones were detected, some having first appeared in ileum or blood.

Each post-transplant bone marrow sample was taken from the posterior iliac crest or from another site. The receptor was derived from a human patient who received an intestinal transplant, so some T cells may come from the graft donor. The V call is TRBV5-6, the J call TRBJ2-1, with TRBD2 identical over 7 bases. The sample here was bone marrow, taken 125 days after intestinal transplantation. The CDR3: CASSPADGLAGDTNEQFF. The DNA of the CDR3 is TGTGCCAGCAGCCCTGCGGACGGTCTGGCGGGAGACACGAATGAGCAGTTCTTC.